The next 12 T cell receptor beta chains were all read from a single sample in a study of blood T cell repertoires in COVID-19. The protocol was immunoSEQ multiplex PCR, while the TCRdb copy is restricted to in-frame clones and leaves out a portion. This sample has around 440,000 clones; around 88% occur once, and the top ten carry roughly 12%. The sequenced sample was peripheral blood. The receptors stem from a woman aged 45 to 65 with COVID-19, enrolled during active disease.

The rearrangement joins TRBV19 to TRBJ1-3; no clear D gene. V lost 1 base to trimming and J lost 0 bases, with 10 bases between them. Germline V gene data show CDR1 as LNHDA and CDR2 as SQIVND (reference sequence). The CDR3 totals 16 residues. DNA of the CDR3: TGTGCCAGTAGTATAGCGGCGGATTACTCTGGAAACACCATATATTTT. Its protein is CASSIAADYSGNTIYF.

The rearrangement links TRBV4-2 to TRBJ2-2, with 11 bases aligning to TRBD2. With V trimmed by 3 bases and J by 1 base, 10 bases remained unmatched. Germline lookup yields CDR1 LGHNA and CDR2 YNFKEQ. The CDR3 contains 19 residues. The CDR3: CASSHSGVAGGRNTGELFF. In DNA form, the CDR3 reads TGTGCCAGCAGCCATAGCGGGGTAGCGGGGGGGCGGAACACCGGGGAGCTGTTTTTT.

As DNA, the CDR3 is TGTGCCAGTAGTGCAAGAGGTCAGCCCCAGCATTTT. Amino acids: CASSARGQPQHF. This chain connects TRBV19 to TRBJ1-5; D remains unclear. Germline V gene lookup returns CDR1 LNHDA and CDR2 SQIVND (reference sequence). This CDR3 has 12 residues. V was trimmed by 5 bases and J by 6 bases, leaving 8 bases between them. Using reference TRBV19 and TRBJ1-5 for the parts outside the CDR3, the full variable domain is DGGITQSPKYLFRKEGQNVTLSCEQNLNHDAMYWYRQDPGQGLRLIYYSQIVNDFQKGDIAEGYSVSREKKESFPLTVTSAQKNPTAFYLCASSARGQPQHFGDGTRLSIL.

This chain connects TRBV9 to TRBJ2-7, with TRBD2 identical over 8 bases. J was trimmed by 0 bases and V by 4 bases; bases with no gene match: 12. The germline gives CDR1 SGDLS, CDR2 YYNGEE. This CDR3 has 17 amino acids. The CDR3 coding sequence is TGTGCCAGCAGCAACCGAGAATCTGCGGGGGGCTCCTACGAGCAGTACTTC. As protein: CASSNRESAGGSYEQYF.

The chain couples TRBV30 to TRBJ1-1; D unclear. The ends were cut back, 4 bases at V and 0 bases at J, with 9 bases in the middle. CDR1 and CDR2 from the germline V gene are GTSNPN and SVGIG (reference sequence). This CDR3 spans 13 amino acids. The CDR3 DNA reads as TGTGCCTGGAATCGCCAGTTGAACACTGAAGCTTTCTTT. Its translation: CAWNRQLNTEAFF. Complete variable domain (other parts from reference TRBV30 and TRBJ1-1): SQTIHQWPATLVQPVGSPLSLECTVEGTSNPNLYWYRQAAGRGLQLLFYSVGIGQISSEVPQNLSASRPQDRQFILSSKKLLLSDSGFYLCAWNRQLNTEAFFGQGTRLTVV.

A remark on this clone: Additional DNA sequences in this sample encode the identical CDR3. The V call is TRBV5-1, the J call TRBJ2-2, with 9 bases that match TRBD1. This CDR3 is built from 15 residues. The V segment lost 0 bases and the J segment 3 bases; nucleotides outside the gene matches: 0. Germline V gene sequence: CDR1 SGHRS, CDR2 YFSETQ. The CDR3 here is CASSLGDRDTGELFF. CDR3 coding DNA: TGCGCCAGCAGCTTGGGGGACAGGGACACCGGGGAGCTGTTTTTT.

In its sample, this clone was seen a few times. In the same sample, other DNA sequences code for this CDR3. The V and J genes are TRBV30 and TRBJ1-5; no clear D. From germline, CDR1 is GTSNPN and CDR2 SVGIG (reference sequence). Deletions cut 0 bases from V and 2 bases from J, with 5 bases between. The CDR3 length is 13 residues. In DNA form, the CDR3 reads TGTGCCTGGAGTGTTTCAGGCAATCAGCCCCAGCATTTT. It encodes CAWSVSGNQPQHF.

The chain joins TRBV27 to TRBJ2-6; unclear D gene. V was clipped by 4 bases and J by 0 bases, with 7 bases between them. This CDR3 is 15 amino acids long. CDR1 is MNHEY and CDR2 is SMNVEV in the germline V gene (reference sequence). CDR3 protein: CASSSPGSGANVLTF. CDR3 nucleotide sequence: TGTGCCAGCAGTTCCCCAGGCTCTGGGGCCAACGTCCTGACTTTC.

The rearrangement joins TRBV25-1 to TRBJ2-1, with 7 positions matching TRBD1. Germline V gene lookup returns CDR1 MGHDK and CDR2 SYGVNS. The junction had 6 bases not matched to a gene; V was cut back by 0 bases and J by 1 base. The CDR3 runs to 17 residues. The CDR3 loop reads CASSEYINRGSYNEQFF. CDR3 bases: TGTGCCAGCAGTGAATACATTAACAGGGGTTCCTACAATGAGCAGTTCTTC.

The CDR3 is CATSVSRAGERDTQYF. The CDR3 region has the DNA TGTGCCACCAGTGTCTCCCGGGCAGGGGAACGGGATACGCAGTATTTT. The chain links TRBV24-1 to TRBJ2-3, with D maybe TRBD1 (6 bases). V lost 5 bases to trimming and J lost 6 bases, with 20 bases between them. This CDR3 contains 16 residues. Germline assignment: CDR1 KGHDR and CDR2 SFDVKD.

The V call is TRBV28, the J call TRBJ1-2; 8 nucleotides match TRBD1. Per germline, CDR1 MDHEN and CDR2 SYDVKM. Trimming removed 10 bases from V and 4 bases from J; junction bases left unmatched: 17. The CDR3 totals 16 residues. This CDR3 is CATSGGQVSLGYGYTF. The CDR3 region has the DNA TGTGCCACCTCGGGGGGACAGGTTTCTCTCGGCTATGGCTACACCTTC.

This sequence joins TRBV30 and TRBJ2-7; tentatively, D is TRBD1 (5 bases). Per the germline V gene, CDR1 is GTSNPN and CDR2 is SVGIG (reference sequence). This CDR3 has 14 amino acids. V was shortened by 5 bases and J by 4 bases, with 18 bases between the two germline ends. CDR3 nucleotides: TGTGCCTGGTCCCAAGGGGCGCAGTTTTACGAGCAGTACTTC. Amino acids: CAWSQGAQFYEQYF.